The TCR beta chain under discussion was sequenced for a study of blood T cell repertoires in COVID-19. V shed 4 bases, J shed 6 bases, and the junction held 8 bases outside the gene matches. The germline V gene encodes CDR1 MGHDK and CDR2 SYGVNS. This CDR3 is 15 amino acids long. Profiled with immunoSEQ multiplex PCR; TCRdb holds only in-frame clones, not every one. The data show hundreds of thousands of clones, approximately 83% seen once. This clone was seen only once. The receptor's source is a man younger than 45 who had recovered from COVID-19. The sample taken for sequencing was PBMCs or T cells enriched from blood (not recorded which). The chain links TRBV25-1 to TRBJ1-1; 10 bases map to TRBD1. The CDR3 region is CASSARTGGSAEAFF. The CDR3 DNA sequence: TGTGCCAGCAGTGCCCGGACAGGGGGGAGCGCTGAAGCTTTCTTT.